These T cell receptor beta chains were read from a single sample in a study of blood T cells in healthy people across ages. TCRdb recomputed calls from the 5' RACE reads with MiXCR, one row per CDR3 protein. This sample has over a million distinct CDR3 sequences; around two fifths occur once, and the top ten carry approximately 7.9%. The sequenced material came from blood. Source of these receptors: a woman aged 18-29 years in good health. Each CDR3 is given with its conserved first and last residue. D genes are given only for firm matches. For some rows the clone size is stated as once, few or many, or as a class when expanded; others skip it.

J	D	size	V	DNA	CDR3
TRBJ1-1	-	few	TRBV6-1	TGTGCCAGCAGTGAAGTGTCGGGTTTTAATGAAGCTTTCTTT	CASSEVSGFNEAFF
TRBJ2-1	TRBD2	-	TRBV7-9	TGTGCCAGCAGCTTAGCGGTAGCGGGAGGCCAAGAGACCCAGTTCTTC	CASSLAVAGGQETQFF
TRBJ2-1	-	-	TRBV2	TGTGCCAGCAGCGGGACCCAAGAGACCCAGTTCTTC	CASSGTQETQFF
TRBJ1-1	-	-	TRBV5-1	TGCGCCAGCAGCTTGGTGCAGGGGCCGAACACTGAAGCTTTCTTT	CASSLVQGPNTEAFF
TRBJ2-5	-	-	TRBV11-2	TGTGCCAGCAGCCCCGGGGGCGGGACTCTCCAAGAGACCCAGTACTTC	CASSPGGGTLQETQYF
TRBJ2-7	-	-	TRBV4-1	TGCGCCAGCAGCCAACGTCGGGGTAGCGGAACCTACGAGCAGTACTTC	CASSQRRGSGTYEQYF
TRBJ2-7	-	-	TRBV14	TGTGCCAGCAGCCCGCGGGTTTCACAATACGAGCAGTACTTC	CASSPRVSQYEQYF
TRBJ2-1	TRBD2	-	TRBV12-3/TRBV12-4	TGTGCCAGCAGTTTGAGCGGGGAAGGGCGGGAAGGCAATGAGCAGTTCTTC	CASSLSGEGREGNEQFF
TRBJ2-1	TRBD2	-	TRBV10-3	TGTGCCATCAGTGAGTCCGGGGGTGTTAGCGGGGGCCGGAGCTCCTACAATGAGCAGTTCTTC	CAISESGGVSGGRSSYNEQFF
TRBJ2-3	TRBD2	-	TRBV7-3	TGTGCCAGCAGCCAAGGGACTAGCGGGGGGACCGGCACAGATACGCAGTATTTT	CASSQGTSGGTGTDTQYF
TRBJ2-7	-	few	TRBV4-2	TGTGCCAGCAGCCACCGGGAAGGCTACGAGCAGTACTTC	CASSHREGYEQYF
TRBJ2-7	-	few	TRBV20-1	TGCAGTGCTAGCAGGGAGCTTTACGAGCAGTACTTC	CSASRELYEQYF
TRBJ2-7	-	few	TRBV4-1	TGCGCCAGCAGCCCGACCCTTGGCTCCTACGAGCAGTACTTC	CASSPTLGSYEQYF
TRBJ2-5	TRBD1	few	TRBV7-7	TGTGCTAGCAGACCAATCCGGGACAGGGGGCGTGAGACCCAGTACTTC	CASRPIRDRGRETQYF
TRBJ2-4	TRBD1	-	TRBV11-3	TGTGCCAGCAGCTGGGAACCGACAGGGGAGCAGTACTTC	CASSWEPTGEQYF
TRBJ2-7	TRBD2	-	TRBV5-1	TGCGCCAGCAGCTTGGGGACTAGCGACACCTACGAGCAGTACTTC	CASSLGTSDTYEQYF
TRBJ1-2	-	-	TRBV20-1	TGCAGTGCTAGGGCTGGGGGCGGGGAACTCTATGGCTACACCTTC	CSARAGGGELYGYTF
TRBJ2-7	-	-	TRBV12-3/TRBV12-4	TGTGCCAGCAGTCCGGCCGGGACGGGCTACGAGCAGTACTTC	CASSPAGTGYEQYF
TRBJ2-6	-	-	TRBV12-3/TRBV12-4	TGTGTCAGCAGTCCGACAGGCGAACCGATCTCTGGGGCCAACGTCCTGACTTTC	CVSSPTGEPISGANVLTF
TRBJ1-5	TRBD1	-	TRBV6-1	TGTGCCAGCAGTAAGGCAACCGGGACAGGGGGCTATCAGCCCCAGCATTTT	CASSKATGTGGYQPQHF
TRBJ2-6	-	-	TRBV15	TGTGCCACCAGCAGACCCACCCACTCTGGGGCCAACGTCCTGACTTTC	CATSRPTHSGANVLTF
TRBJ2-1	TRBD2	few	TRBV5-1	TGCGCCAGTACTCGGGAGGGGAGCTCCTACAATGAGCAGTTCTTC	CASTREGSSYNEQFF
TRBJ2-1	TRBD2	many	TRBV10-3	TGTGCCATCAAGGGACTAGACTACAATGAGCAGTTCTTC	CAIKGLDYNEQFF